This T cell receptor (beta chain) originates from a study of cytomegalovirus exposure and HLA in healthy donors. Looking at the study overall: An analysis done earlier identified almost 120 million unique TCR beta sequences from 150 million to 200 million T cells.

The PCR employed 60 Vbeta primers together with 13 Jbeta primers. Only in-frame clones appear in the TCRdb table, and some are missing; sequencing was by immunoSEQ multiplex PCR. This sample's clone table lists 68,000 or so clones. The CDR3 runs 13 residues. Germline assignment: CDR1 GTSNPN and CDR2 SVGIG (reference sequence). Trimming shortened V by 2 bases and J by 3 bases, and 11 bases separated the two germline ends. V is TRBV30 and J is TRBJ2-7; tentative D call: TRBD2 (6 bases). This clonotype originated in a boy aged 5-17 years in good health and CMV-seronegative. The sequencing input was PBMCs. DNA of the CDR3: TGTGCCTGGAGTACGGGACTCCGCTACGAGCAGTACTTC. Amino acid sequence: CAWSTGLRYEQYF.